The 23 T cell receptor beta chains in this list originate from one sample, sequenced in a study of vaccination and CD4 T cells after COVID-19. Described treatment: roughly ten-day PBMC culture with coronavirus spike peptide pools or control peptides (ViraFEST assay). Researchers used the Oncomine TCR Beta short-read assay to sequence DNA from cultured CD4+ T cells. Each CDR3 protein is one row after TCRdb ran MiXCR on the PCR reads. The sample carries around 21,000 distinct CDR3 sequences, less than 55% recorded once. What these receptors recognize is not known. The specimen was CD4+ T cells from blood, cultured in vitro. These receptors all stem from a human donor who had recovered from COVID-19.

The chain combines TRBV20-1 with TRBJ2-5; 12 bases line up with TRBD2. The CDR3 is 16 residues long. From germline, CDR1 is DFQATT and CDR2 SNEGSKA (reference sequence). J gave up 2 bases and V 2 bases, and 6 bases lay outside the gene matches. CDR3 sequence reads: CSARRTSGVIQETQYF. As DNA, the CDR3 is TGCAGTGCTAGACGGACTAGCGGGGTCATTCAAGAGACCCAGTACTTC.

V and J are TRBV30 and TRBJ1-2; 11 nucleotides line up with TRBD1. V shed 4 bases and J 3 bases; nucleotides not matched to a gene: 4. Germline CDR1 and CDR2: GTSNPN and SVGIG (reference sequence). CDR3 length: 14 amino acids. The CDR3 nucleotides read TGTGCCTGGACGCGGACAGGGGGCGACTATGGCTACACCTTC. Protein sequence: CAWTRTGGDYGYTF.

The rearrangement uses TRBV10-3 and TRBJ1-3, with D perhaps TRBD1 (5 bases). Germline V gives CDR1 ENHRY, CDR2 SYGVKD. The V and J ends lost 2 bases and 0 bases respectively, with 11 bases between them. There are 16 residues in the CDR3. The chain's CDR3 is CAISERGTASGNTIYF. The CDR3 region has the DNA TGTGCCATCAGTGAGCGAGGGACGGCCTCTGGAAACACCATATATTTT.

This chain connects TRBV28 to TRBJ2-7; D is unresolved. CDR1 and CDR2 (germline): MDHEN, SYDVKM. The CDR3 length is 15 residues. Trimming removed 2 bases from V and 1 base from J, with 12 bases in between. The DNA for the CDR3 is TGTGCCAGCAGTTTAAGTAGGAGCGCTTCCTACGAGCAGTACTTC. Translated: CASSLSRSASYEQYF.

In this sample, this clonotype turned up a few times. This chain joins TRBV2 and TRBJ1-5, with unresolved D. Trimming took 6 bases from V and 9 from J, leaving 15 bases between them. The CDR3 is 13 amino acids. The germline CDR1 and CDR2 sequences are SNHLY and FYNNEI. CDR3 coding DNA: TGTGCCAGCAGCGAGACCCGCTCAAGGCCCCAGCATTTT. This codes for CASSETRSRPQHF.

This chain uses TRBV11-3 with TRBJ1-1; no firm D call. Germline CDR1 SGHNT, CDR2 YENEEA. The CDR3 consists of 13 residues. Trimming took 5 bases from V and 1 from J, leaving 8 bases between them. CDR3 nucleotides: TGTGCCAGCAGCCTGAACAGGAACACTGAAGCTTTCTTT. Translated: CASSLNRNTEAFF.

This sequence joins TRBV6-1 and TRBJ1-5, with TRBD1 as a possible D gene (5 bases). The CDR3 length is 17 residues. The germline V gene encodes CDR1 MNHNS and CDR2 SASEGT. V lost 6 bases, J lost 0 bases, and 18 bases lay in between. The CDR3 region has the DNA TGTGCCAGCAGCCAATCAGGGCAGGCTGTTAGCAATCAGCCCCAGCATTTT. This translates into CASSQSGQAVSNQPQHF.

The chain carries TRBV7-9 and TRBJ2-2; D ambiguous. The CDR3 extends over 14 amino acids. Trimming shortened V by 6 bases and J by 2 bases, and 10 bases separated the two germline ends. Looked up from germline, CDR1 is SEHNR and CDR2 is FQNEAQ (reference sequence). The CDR3 loop is CASRSFDNTGELFF. The CDR3 nucleotides read TGTGCCAGCAGAAGCTTCGATAACACCGGGGAGCTGTTTTTT.

The chain joins TRBV6-2 or TRBV6-3 to TRBJ1-6; TRBD1 matches 10 bases. Germline CDR1 and CDR2: MNHEY and SVGEGT. The CDR3 spans 16 residues. Unmatched junction bases numbered 10, after V lost 6 bases and J lost 8 bases. CDR3 DNA: TGTGCCAGCAGACCGGACAGGGGGAATTCGCATTCACCCCTCCACTTT. It codes for CASRPDRGNSHSPLHF.

A single count supports this clonotype. The V gene is TRBV20-1, the J gene TRBJ2-3; 9 nucleotides agree with TRBD2. Germline V gene lookup returns CDR1 DFQATT and CDR2 SNEGSKA (reference sequence). The CDR3 covers 15 residues. Trimming cost V 6 bases and J 4 bases; bases outside gene matches: 11. The CDR3 loop reads CSALVGSGRPDTQYF. In DNA, the CDR3 is TGCAGTGCCCTAGTCGGTAGCGGGAGACCAGATACGCAGTATTTT.

The chain employs TRBV19 and TRBJ2-2, with D unclear. Germline V gene data show CDR1 as LNHDA and CDR2 as SQIVND (reference sequence). The CDR3 spans 15 residues. V was shortened by 3 bases and J by 1 base, with 9 bases between the two germline ends. The CDR3 here is CASSMTMVNTGELFF. Written as DNA, the CDR3 is TGTGCCAGTAGTATGACGATGGTGAACACCGGGGAGCTGTTTTTT.

The chain joins TRBV11-2 to TRBJ2-2; D uncertain. CDR1 is SGHAT and CDR2 is FQNNGV in the germline V gene. There are 11 residues in the CDR3. V lost 5 bases, J lost 7 bases, and 5 bases lay in between. Written as DNA, the CDR3 is TGTGCCAGCAGCCACATCGGGGAGCTGTTTTTT. It codes for CASSHIGELFF.

The gene calls are TRBV28 and TRBJ1-3; weak D call: TRBD1 (5 bases). Germline CDR1 and CDR2: MDHEN and SYDVKM. The CDR3 covers 15 residues. Trimming took 3 bases from V and 2 from J, leaving 11 bases between them. The CDR3 protein is CASSFYDRPGNTIYF. The CDR3 region has the DNA TGTGCCAGCAGTTTCTACGACAGACCTGGAAACACCATATATTTT. The variable domain in full, with the rest retrieved from reference TRBV28 and TRBJ1-3, is DVKVTQSSRYLVKRTGEKVFLECVQDMDHENMFWYRQDPGLGLRLIYFSYDVKMKEKGDIPEGYSVSREKKERFSLILESASTNQTSMYLCASSFYDRPGNTIYFGEGSWLTVV.

This chain links TRBV19 with TRBJ2-3, with D maybe TRBD2 (5 bases). The CDR3 loop spans 15 amino acids. Germline CDR1 reads LNHDA; CDR2 reads SQIVND (reference sequence). V lost 5 bases to trimming and J lost 6 bases, with 18 bases between them. CDR3: CASSPGRANRDTQYF. CDR3 in DNA: TGTGCCAGTAGTCCCGGGCGGGCCAATAGGGATACGCAGTATTTT.

The chain combines TRBV7-2 with TRBJ2-7, with 8 nucleotides matching TRBD2. The V gene's germline CDR1 is SGHTA and CDR2 FQGNSA. The CDR3 runs 14 residues. V shed 5 bases, J shed 6 bases, and the junction held 9 bases outside the gene matches. The CDR3 is CASSPSGLATEQYF. CDR3 sequence (DNA): TGTGCCAGCAGCCCCAGTGGACTAGCAACCGAGCAGTACTTC.

This clonotype was seen a few times. The V and J genes are TRBV10-3 and TRBJ2-7; D perhaps matches TRBD1 (6 bases). Trimming left V 10 bases short and J 0 bases short, with 13 bases between. Germline CDR1 reads ENHRY; CDR2 reads SYGVKD. The length of the CDR3 is 13 residues. DNA for the CDR3: TGTGCCACAAACGGACAGAGCTCCTACGAGCAGTACTTC. Encoded protein: CATNGQSSYEQYF.

This chain joins TRBV19 and TRBJ2-7; TRBD2 is a possible D gene (6 bases). Trimming pared 5 bases from V and 2 bases from J, leaving 16 bases between. Germline V lookup: CDR1 LNHDA, CDR2 SQIVND (reference sequence). CDR3 length: 15 residues. CDR3 coding DNA: TGTGCCAGTAGTCCAGGAAGAGGGAGGACCTACGAGCAGTACTTC. Amino acid sequence: CASSPGRGRTYEQYF.

This clonotype was seen only once. The chain's CDR3 is CASSLYPFQDTIYF. Written as DNA, the CDR3 is TGTGCCAGCAGCTTATATCCATTCCAAGACACCATATATTTT. The rearrangement uses TRBV7-2 and TRBJ1-3, with D unresolved. CDR1 SGHTA and CDR2 FQGNSA come from the germline V gene. This CDR3 spans 14 amino acids. V lost 2 bases, J lost 8 bases, and 13 bases lay in between.

Only one count was recorded for this clonotype. A junction end diverges from the germline sequence, so it may reflect a read error. The rearrangement joins TRBV12-3 or TRBV12-4 to TRBJ2-7; TRBD2 matches 10 bases. This CDR3 has 13 amino acids. CDR3: CASSIAGGFEQYF. CDR3 bases: TGTGCCAGCAGTATAGCGGGAGGATTCGAGCAGTACTTC.

V and J are TRBV20-1 and TRBJ2-7; 10 positions agree with TRBD2. CDR1 DFQATT and CDR2 SNEGSKA come from the germline V gene (reference sequence). J was trimmed by 6 bases and V by 0 bases; bases with no gene match: 5. The CDR3 totals 14 residues. CDR3 region: CSARDPGLAREQYF. The CDR3 DNA reads TGCAGTGCTAGAGATCCGGGACTAGCGCGCGAGCAGTACTTC.

The chain employs TRBV10-2 and TRBJ2-5, with D uncertain. The ends were cut back, 7 bases at V and 4 bases at J, with 7 bases in the middle. The CDR3 runs to 11 residues. Looked up from germline, CDR1 is WSHSY and CDR2 is SAAADI. In DNA, the CDR3 is TGCGCCAGCAAGGGTGGAGAGACCCAGTACTTC. Amino acid sequence: CASKGGETQYF.

V is TRBV5-6 and J is TRBJ1-2; weak D call: TRBD1 (6 bases). Germline values: CDR1 SGHDT, CDR2 YYEEEE. The V gene lost 3 bases and the J gene lost 4 bases, with 16 bases spanning the gap. The CDR3 sequence is 15 residues long. Written as DNA, the CDR3 is TGTGCCAGCAGCTCACGTGCACAGGGAGGCTATGGCTACACCTTC. Its translation is CASSSRAQGGYGYTF.

This clonotype appeared a few times. V and J are TRBV7-9 and TRBJ2-2; 7 nucleotides line up with TRBD1. The germline CDR1 and CDR2 sequences are SEHNR and FQNEAQ (reference sequence). The CDR3 totals 16 residues. Losses at the gene ends were 4 bases for V and 4 bases for J; bases not matched to a gene: 9. The CDR3 sequence is CASSSTGVRITGELFF. In DNA, the CDR3 is TGTGCCAGCAGCTCTACAGGGGTTCGTATCACCGGGGAGCTGTTTTTT.